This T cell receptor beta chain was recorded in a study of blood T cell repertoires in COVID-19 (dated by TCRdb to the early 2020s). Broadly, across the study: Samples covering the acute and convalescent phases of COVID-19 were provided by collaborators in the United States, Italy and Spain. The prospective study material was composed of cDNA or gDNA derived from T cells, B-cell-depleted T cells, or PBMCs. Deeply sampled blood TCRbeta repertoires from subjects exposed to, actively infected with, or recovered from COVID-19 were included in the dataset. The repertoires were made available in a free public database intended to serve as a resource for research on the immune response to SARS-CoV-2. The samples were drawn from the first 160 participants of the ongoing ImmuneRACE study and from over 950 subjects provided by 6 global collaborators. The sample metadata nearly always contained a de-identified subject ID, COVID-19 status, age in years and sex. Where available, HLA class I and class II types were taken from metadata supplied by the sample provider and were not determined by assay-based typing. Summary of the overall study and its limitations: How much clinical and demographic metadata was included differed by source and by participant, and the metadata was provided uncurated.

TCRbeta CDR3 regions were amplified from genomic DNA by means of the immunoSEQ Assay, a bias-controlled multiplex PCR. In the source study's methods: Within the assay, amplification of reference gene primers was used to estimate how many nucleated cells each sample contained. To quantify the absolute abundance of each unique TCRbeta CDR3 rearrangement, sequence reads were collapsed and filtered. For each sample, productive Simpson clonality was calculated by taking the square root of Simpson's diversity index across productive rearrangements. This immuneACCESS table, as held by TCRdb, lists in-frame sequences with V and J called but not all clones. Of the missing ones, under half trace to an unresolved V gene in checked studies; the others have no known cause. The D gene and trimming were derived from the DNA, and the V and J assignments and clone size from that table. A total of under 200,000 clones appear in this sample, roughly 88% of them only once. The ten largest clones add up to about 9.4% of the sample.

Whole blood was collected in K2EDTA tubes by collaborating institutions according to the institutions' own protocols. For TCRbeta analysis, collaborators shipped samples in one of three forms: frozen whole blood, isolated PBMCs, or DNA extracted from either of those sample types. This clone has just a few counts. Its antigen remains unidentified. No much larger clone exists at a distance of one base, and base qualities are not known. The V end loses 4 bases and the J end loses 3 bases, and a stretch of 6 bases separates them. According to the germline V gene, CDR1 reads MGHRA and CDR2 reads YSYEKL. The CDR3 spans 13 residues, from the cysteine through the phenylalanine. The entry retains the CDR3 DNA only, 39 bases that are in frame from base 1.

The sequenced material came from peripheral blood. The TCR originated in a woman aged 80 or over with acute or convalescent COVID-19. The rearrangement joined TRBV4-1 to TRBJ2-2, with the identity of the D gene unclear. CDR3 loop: CASSPSDTGELFF. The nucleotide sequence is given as TGCGCCAGCAGCCCTTCGGACACCGGGGAGCTGTTTTTT.